The clone carrying this T cell receptor (beta chain) was counted many times. What it recognizes is unknown. The CDR3 covers 14 residues. V was pared by 2 bases and J by 3 bases, with 11 bases between. Germline values: CDR1 MNHEY, CDR2 SMNVEV (reference sequence). This sample stems from a study of CD8 T cells in ankylosing spondylitis. Study results and caveats: From matched ankylosing spondylitis synovial fluid, disease-linked clones were reportedly recovered at significantly enriched levels. It appeared that ankylosing spondylitis blood was characterized by a TCR beta motif of fewer than 10 highly homologous variants. Previously reported in reactive arthritis synovial fluid and blood were some of the motif variants.

Via MiXCR, TCRdb re-called the 5' RACE reads, giving one row per CDR3 protein. This table holds 250,000 to 400,000 distinct CDR3 sequences, about 9.9% found once. The sequence derives from a female donor with ankylosing spondylitis or in good health (not recorded which). The chain carries TRBV27 and TRBJ2-7; D tentatively reads TRBD1 or TRBD2 (7 bases each). The source material was blood, either unsorted or a sorted T cell fraction (not recorded which). CDR3 in DNA: TGTGCCAGCAGTTTACAGGGGGGGGGCTACGAGCAGTACTTC. Its translation: CASSLQGGGYEQYF.